Listed below are T cell receptor beta chains from one sample, sequenced in a study of beta chain features in type 1 diabetes. The repertoire was sequenced with immunoSEQ multiplex PCR; TCRdb's copy has only in-frame clones and lacks some. The profile shows approximately 270,000 clones, roughly 13% of them singletons. The source material was naive CD4+ T cells from blood. The receptors shown here come from a man aged 25-45 years with type 1 diabetes. The CDR3 runs from the conserved cysteine through the conserved F or W. A D gene is named only where the DNA matches it firmly. Clone sizes are given selectively: once, few, many, or a class where the clone is expanded.

v_call,d_call,j_call,clone_size,cdr3_nt,cdr3_aa
TRBV28,TRBD2,TRBJ2-1,few,TGTGCCAGCAGAGGACTAGCGGGACTTTCCTACAATGAGCAGTTCTTC,CASRGLAGLSYNEQFF
TRBV29-1,TRBD1,TRBJ2-3,-,TGCAGCGTCGATCGACAGGGGGCCGGCACAGATACGCAGTATTTT,CSVDRQGAGTDTQYF
TRBV7-9,-,TRBJ2-3,-,TGTGCCAGCCCTGCAGGGGCTATACAGGGAGATACGCAGTATTTT,CASPAGAIQGDTQYF
TRBV25-1,-,TRBJ2-2,few,TGTGCCAGCAGTGACCCCTACGGGAACGGGGAGCTGTTTTTT,CASSDPYGNGELFF
TRBV5-4,TRBD2,TRBJ2-7,-,TGTGCCAGCAGTGAATCTAGCGGGAGGGACGAGCAGTACTTC,CASSESSGRDEQYF
TRBV30,TRBD2,TRBJ2-5,-,TGTGCCGGGGGGAGCGGGAGGTTTCAAGAGACCCAGTACTTC,CAGGSGRFQETQYF
TRBV5-4,TRBD2,TRBJ2-7,few,TGTGCCAGCAGCACAGGACTAGCGGGAGGTTACTCCTACGAGCAGTACTTC,CASSTGLAGGYSYEQYF
TRBV2,-,TRBJ1-2,few,TGTGCCAGCATCAACAGGAGAGCTAACTATGGCTACACCTTC,CASINRRANYGYTF
TRBV27,TRBD2,TRBJ2-7,-,TGTGCCAGCACCTTTAGCGGGGGTAGCTCCTACGAGCAGTACTTC,CASTFSGGSSYEQYF
TRBV5-1,-,TRBJ2-6,-,TGCGCCAGCAGCATCCGAGACAGCCGGGCTGGGGCCAACGTCCTGACTTTC,CASSIRDSRAGANVLTF
TRBV27,TRBD2,TRBJ2-1,-,TGTGCCAGCAGTTTTAGCGGGAGGCCTGATAGCTCCTACAATGAGCAGTTCTTC,CASSFSGRPDSSYNEQFF
TRBV5-1,-,TRBJ1-1,few,TGCGCCAGCAGCTTGGAAGCTACAGGCGCTGAAGCTTTCTTT,CASSLEATGAEAFF
TRBV28,TRBD2,TRBJ2-5,few,TGTGCCAGCAGATCCAGCGGGAGTCGAGAGACCCAGTACTTC,CASRSSGSRETQYF
TRBV5-4,-,TRBJ1-2,few,TGTGCCAGCAGCTTGGCGGGGGGCTATGGCTACACCTTC,CASSLAGGYGYTF
TRBV5-1,TRBD2,TRBJ2-7,-,TGCGCCAGCAGCCGACTAGCGGGAGAGAAAAACGAGCAGTACTTC,CASSRLAGEKNEQYF
TRBV19,-,TRBJ1-5,few,TGTGCCAGTTCTATGAGGGATCAGCCCCAGCATTTT,CASSMRDQPQHF
TRBV5-6,-,TRBJ2-1,few,TGTGCCAGCAGCTTGAAGGACAGAGACAATGAGCAGTTCTTC,CASSLKDRDNEQFF
TRBV4-1,-,TRBJ2-7,few,TGCGCCAGCTCCCGGGGTTTCTCCTACGAGCAGTACTTC,CASSRGFSYEQYF
TRBV19,TRBD1,TRBJ1-2,-,TGTGCCAGTAGTAAGACACCCGGGACAGGGTCTGGCTACACCTTC,CASSKTPGTGSGYTF
TRBV5-8,TRBD1,TRBJ2-2,-,TGTGCCAGCACAAGACAGGGAAACACCGGGGAGCTGTTTTTT,CASTRQGNTGELFF
TRBV27,TRBD2,TRBJ2-7,-,TGTGCCAGCATGCCCTCCGTAGCGGGACCCTACGAGCAGTACTTC,CASMPSVAGPYEQYF
TRBV18,-,TRBJ2-5,-,TGTGCCAGCTCACCAGGGAGTGTGGCTAGTGCGACCCAGTACTTC,CASSPGSVASATQYF
TRBV7-8,TRBD1,TRBJ2-7,few,TGTGCCAGCAGCAACCGGGACAGGGGGCTTACGCTGGACGAGCAGTACTTC,CASSNRDRGLTLDEQYF
TRBV4-3,TRBD2,TRBJ2-1,few,TGCGCCAGCAGCCAAGATCGGAGCGGGAGGCCCCCCTACAATGAGCAGTTCTTC,CASSQDRSGRPPYNEQFF
TRBV30,-,TRBJ2-3,few,TGTGCCTGGAGTAACAGGGACGCAAATACGCAGTATTTT,CAWSNRDANTQYF
TRBV19,TRBD2,TRBJ2-1,-,TGTGCCAGTACAACTAGCGGGAGGGCCAATGAGCAGTTCTTC,CASTTSGRANEQFF
TRBV6-1,TRBD2,TRBJ2-1,-,TGTGCCAGCAGGGGACTAGACTCCTACAATGAGCAGTTCTTC,CASRGLDSYNEQFF
TRBV18,TRBD1,TRBJ1-5,-,TGTGCCAGCTCAGCTACAGGGGGGAATCAGCCCCAGCATTTT,CASSATGGNQPQHF
TRBV27,TRBD2,TRBJ2-1,-,TGTGCCAGCAGTTCGACTAGCGGGACCCATTACAATGAGCAGTTCTTC,CASSSTSGTHYNEQFF
TRBV1,-,TRBJ2-3,few,TGCACCAGCAGCCAAGACAATCGAACCGAGGATACGCAGTATTTT,CTSSQDNRTEDTQYF
TRBV11-2,-,TRBJ2-5,-,TGTGCCAGCACCTCACCTTTCAAAGCGGAGACCCAGTACTTC,CASTSPFKAETQYF
TRBV29-1,-,TRBJ2-6,-,TGCAGCGTTGGGGGGGACCCCAGCTCTGGGGCCAACGTCCTGACTTTC,CSVGGDPSSGANVLTF
TRBV29-1,-,TRBJ1-2,few,TGCAGCGTTGAGAGGCGAGGAGGTAATGGCTACACCTTC,CSVERRGGNGYTF
TRBV9,-,TRBJ2-5,few,TGTGCCAGCAGCGTGGATTCGCGGGAGACCCAGTACTTC,CASSVDSRETQYF